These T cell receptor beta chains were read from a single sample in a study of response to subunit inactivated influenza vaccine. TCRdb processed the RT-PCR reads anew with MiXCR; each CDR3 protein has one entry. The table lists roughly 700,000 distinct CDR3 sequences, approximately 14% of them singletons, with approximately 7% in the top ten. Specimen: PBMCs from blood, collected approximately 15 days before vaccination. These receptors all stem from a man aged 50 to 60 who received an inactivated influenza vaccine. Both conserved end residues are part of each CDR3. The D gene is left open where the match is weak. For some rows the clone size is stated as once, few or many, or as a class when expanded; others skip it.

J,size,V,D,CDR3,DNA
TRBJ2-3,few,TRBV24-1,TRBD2,CATSPSTSGSVADTQYF,TGTGCCACCAGCCCCTCTACGAGCGGGAGTGTGGCAGATACGCAGTATTTT
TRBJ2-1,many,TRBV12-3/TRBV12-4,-,CASSLGVWDEQFF,TGTGCCAGCAGTTTAGGAGTATGGGATGAGCAGTTCTTC
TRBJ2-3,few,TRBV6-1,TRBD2,CASRASGSRTDTQYF,TGTGCCAGCAGGGCTAGCGGTTCCCGCACAGATACGCAGTATTTT
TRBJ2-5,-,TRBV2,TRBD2,CASSLGLAGWMGETQYF,TGTGCCAGCAGTCTCGGACTAGCGGGATGGATGGGAGAGACCCAGTACTTC
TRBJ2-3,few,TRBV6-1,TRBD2,CASGGGLLSTDTQYF,TGTGCCAGCGGGGGGGGGTTGCTTAGCACAGATACGCAGTATTTT
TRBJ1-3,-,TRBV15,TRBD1,CATSKYRGEGNTIYF,TGTGCCACCAGCAAATACAGGGGAGAAGGAAACACCATATATTTT
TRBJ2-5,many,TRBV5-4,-,CASRADLGTQYF,TGTGCCAGCAGGGCGGACCTAGGGACCCAGTACTTC
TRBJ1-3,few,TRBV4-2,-,CASSQEEQSSGNTIYF,TGTGCCAGCAGCCAAGAAGAACAGAGCTCTGGAAACACCATATATTTT
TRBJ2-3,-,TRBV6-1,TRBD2,CASRPLAGVTDTQYF,TGTGCCAGCAGGCCACTAGCGGGAGTCACAGATACGCAGTATTTT
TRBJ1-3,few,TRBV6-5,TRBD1,CASSYSGGLRGNTIYF,TGTGCCAGCAGCTACTCAGGGGGCTTACGAGGAAACACCATATATTTT
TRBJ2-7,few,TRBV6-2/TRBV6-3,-,CASSYGRANEQYF,TGTGCCAGCAGTTACGGGAGAGCTAACGAGCAGTACTTC
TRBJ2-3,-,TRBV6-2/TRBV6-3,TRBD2,CASSRTSGGNTQYF,TGTGCCAGCAGCCGGACTAGCGGGGGAAATACGCAGTATTTT
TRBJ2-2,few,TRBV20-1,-,CSAGQDSSGSGELFF,TGCAGTGCTGGACAAGACAGTTCAGGGTCCGGGGAGCTGTTTTTT
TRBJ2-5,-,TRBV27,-,CASSFAGELRETQYF,TGTGCCAGCAGTTTCGCCGGGGAGTTAAGAGAGACCCAGTACTTC
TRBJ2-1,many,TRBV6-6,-,CASSYVGQEPFF,TGTGCCAGCAGTTACGTAGGACAAGAGCCGTTCTTC
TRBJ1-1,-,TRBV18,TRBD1,CASSPSRDRSTEAFF,TGTGCCAGCTCACCGTCCCGGGACAGGTCCACTGAAGCTTTCTTT
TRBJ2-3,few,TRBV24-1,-,CATSDFREMGTDTQYF,TGTGCCACCAGTGATTTCCGGGAAATGGGTACAGATACGCAGTATTTT
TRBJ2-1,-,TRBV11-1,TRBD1,CASSMNRGAYNEQFF,TGTGCCAGCAGCATGAACAGGGGAGCCTACAATGAGCAGTTCTTC
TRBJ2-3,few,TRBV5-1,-,CASSLLRRRDSTDTQYF,TGCGCCAGCAGCTTGCTGCGGAGGCGGGATAGTACAGATACGCAGTATTTT
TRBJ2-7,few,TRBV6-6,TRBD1,CASSDRGGEQYF,TGTGCCAGCAGTGACAGGGGCGGCGAGCAGTACTTC
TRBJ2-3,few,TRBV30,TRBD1,CAWRIQGPSTDTQYF,TGTGCCTGGAGGATACAGGGGCCTAGCACAGATACGCAGTATTTT
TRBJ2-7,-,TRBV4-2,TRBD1,CASSQTSGTGHPYEQYF,TGTGCCAGCAGCCAAACCTCCGGGACAGGCCATCCCTACGAGCAGTACTTC
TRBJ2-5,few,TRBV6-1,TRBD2,CASSPGLHMETQYF,TGTGCCAGCAGTCCGGGACTACACATGGAGACCCAGTACTTC
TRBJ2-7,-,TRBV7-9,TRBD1,CASSNSRDRANEQYF,TGTGCCAGCAGCAACTCCCGGGACAGGGCCAACGAGCAGTACTTC
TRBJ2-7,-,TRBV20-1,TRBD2,CSAWELALSYEQYF,TGCAGTGCTTGGGAACTAGCGCTATCCTACGAGCAGTACTTC
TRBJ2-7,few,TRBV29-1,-,CSVDDSYEQYF,TGCAGCGTGGACGATAGCTACGAGCAGTACTTC
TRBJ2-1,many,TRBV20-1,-,CSAREDSLGNEQFF,TGCAGTGCTAGAGAAGACTCCCTCGGTAATGAGCAGTTCTTC
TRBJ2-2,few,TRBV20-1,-,CSARDGGRSTGELFF,TGCAGTGCTAGAGACGGGGGCCGAAGCACCGGGGAGCTGTTTTTT
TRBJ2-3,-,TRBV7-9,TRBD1,CASSPQGVGVDTQYF,TGTGCCAGCAGCCCTCAGGGGGTCGGGGTCGATACGCAGTATTTT
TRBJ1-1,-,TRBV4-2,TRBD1,CASSQEEGQGSWNTEAFF,TGTGCCAGCAGCCAAGAAGAGGGACAGGGAAGTTGGAACACTGAAGCTTTCTTT
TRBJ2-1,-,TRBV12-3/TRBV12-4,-,CASSPHLGATGNEQFF,TGTGCCAGCAGCCCGCACCTAGGGGCCACGGGCAATGAGCAGTTCTTC
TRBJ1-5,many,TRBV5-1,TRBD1,CASSASGQGYQPQHF,TGCGCCAGCAGCGCCTCGGGACAGGGGTATCAGCCCCAGCATTTT
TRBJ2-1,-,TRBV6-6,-,CASSDSHEQFF,TGTGCCAGCAGTGACTCTCATGAGCAGTTCTTC
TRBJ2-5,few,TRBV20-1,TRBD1,CSAWDSSSQETQYF,TGCAGTGCATGGGACAGCTCGTCCCAAGAGACCCAGTACTTC
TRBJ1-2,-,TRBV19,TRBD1,CASSIGTGAYGYTF,TGTGCCAGTAGTATCGGGACAGGCGCCTATGGCTACACCTTC
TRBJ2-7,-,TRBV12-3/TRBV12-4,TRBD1,CASRPGTDVYEQYF,TGTGCCAGCAGACCCGGGACAGACGTTTACGAGCAGTACTTC
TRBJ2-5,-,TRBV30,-,CAWSPGSTFQETQYF,TGTGCCTGGAGTCCCGGATCTACTTTTCAAGAGACCCAGTACTTC
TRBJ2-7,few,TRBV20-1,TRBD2,CSAKLASGGSYEQYF,TGCAGTGCTAAATTGGCTAGCGGGGGATCCTACGAGCAGTACTTC
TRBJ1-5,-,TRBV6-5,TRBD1,CASSYGTGINQPQHF,TGTGCCAGCAGTTACGGGACAGGGATCAATCAGCCCCAGCATTTT
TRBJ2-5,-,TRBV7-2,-,CASSLNGVVSETQYF,TGTGCCAGCAGCTTAAATGGGGTAGTCTCAGAGACCCAGTACTTC
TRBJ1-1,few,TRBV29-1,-,CSARTGRGEAFF,TGCAGCGCCAGAACAGGACGGGGTGAAGCTTTCTTT
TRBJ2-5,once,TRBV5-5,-,CASSLVGGLIRETQYF,TGTGCCAGCAGCTTGGTGGGGGGGCTGATACGAGAGACCCAGTACTTC